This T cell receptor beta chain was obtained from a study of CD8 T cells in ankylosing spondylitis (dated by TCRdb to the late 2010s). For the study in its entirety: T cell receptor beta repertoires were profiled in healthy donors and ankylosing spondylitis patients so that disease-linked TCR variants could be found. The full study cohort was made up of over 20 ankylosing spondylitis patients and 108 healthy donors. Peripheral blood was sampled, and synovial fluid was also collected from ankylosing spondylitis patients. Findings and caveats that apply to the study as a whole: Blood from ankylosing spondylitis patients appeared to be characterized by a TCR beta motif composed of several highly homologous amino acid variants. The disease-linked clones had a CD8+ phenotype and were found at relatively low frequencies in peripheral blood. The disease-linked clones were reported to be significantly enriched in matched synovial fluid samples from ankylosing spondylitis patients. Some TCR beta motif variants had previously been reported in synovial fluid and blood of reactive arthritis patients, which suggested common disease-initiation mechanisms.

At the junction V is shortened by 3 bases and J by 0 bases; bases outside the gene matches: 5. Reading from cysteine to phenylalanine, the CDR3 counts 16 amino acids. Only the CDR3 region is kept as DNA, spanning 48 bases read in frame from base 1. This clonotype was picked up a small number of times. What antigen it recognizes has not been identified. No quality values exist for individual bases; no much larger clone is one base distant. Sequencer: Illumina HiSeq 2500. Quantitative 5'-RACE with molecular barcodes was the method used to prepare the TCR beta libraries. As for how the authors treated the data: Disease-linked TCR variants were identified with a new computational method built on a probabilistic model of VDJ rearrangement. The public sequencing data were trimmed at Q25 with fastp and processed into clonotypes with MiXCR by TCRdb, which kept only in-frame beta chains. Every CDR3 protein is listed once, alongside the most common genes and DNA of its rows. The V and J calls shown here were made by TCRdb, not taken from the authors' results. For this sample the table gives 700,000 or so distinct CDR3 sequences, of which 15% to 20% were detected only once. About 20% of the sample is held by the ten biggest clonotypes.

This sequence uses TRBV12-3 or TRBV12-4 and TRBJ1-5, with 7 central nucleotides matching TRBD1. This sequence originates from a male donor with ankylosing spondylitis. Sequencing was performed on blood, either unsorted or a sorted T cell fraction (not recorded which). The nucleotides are TGTGCCAGCAGTTTCTCCGGGACAGATAGCAATCAGCCCCAGCATTTT. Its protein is CASSFSGTDSNQPQHF.